Included here is one TCR beta chain sequence, with context. This clonotype was counted a few times. Which antigen it targets is not known. No base quality information exists; no much larger clone differs at one position. The sample comes from a study of T cells in Graves' hyperthyroidism and ophthalmopathy (dated by TCRdb to about 2019). As for the study more broadly: Peripheral blood was collected at initial diagnosis, before any treatment. To identify distinguishing TCR V-J signatures, a discovery cohort of 90 to 100 patients was used, comprising 43 with Graves' ophthalmopathy and 57 with stable Graves' hyperthyroidism. An independent validation cohort of some 18 hyperthyroidism patients and 15 or so patients who later progressed to ophthalmopathy tested prospective prediction of ophthalmopathy. The roughly 90 discovery patients were divided at random into training and test sets in a 7:3 ratio. Thyroid tissue and blood T-cell repertoires from about six Graves' hyperthyroidism patients were also compared in the study. After sampling, hyperthyroidism patients received methimazole starting at 30 mg daily, and ophthalmopathy patients received high-dose intravenous methylprednisolone. According to the paper, TCR Vbeta CDR3 sequencing was carried out on over 130 peripheral blood samples, which came from over 40 ophthalmopathy, approximately 72 hyperthyroidism and approximately 17 progressor patients.

The TCR beta CDR3 regions were amplified from RNA transcripts. The first round of RT-PCR for the TCR CDR3 was performed with the HTBI primer set and the Qiagen OneStep RT-PCR kit. Libraries were constructed in a second round of multiplex PCR, after which size selection and purification were carried out. Libraries were sequenced paired-end with 100 bp reads on an Illumina HiSeq2000. In the source study's methods: SOAPnuke was used to process the raw data, with reads discarded if the reads contained adapters or uncalled bases, had a mean Phred below 15, or lacked an exact constant-primer or identifier match. High-quality paired reads were merged with COPE v1.2.5, and unique nucleotide sequences were defined as clonotypes. MiTCR v1.1 was used to align the clonotypes against IMGT TRBV, TRBD and TRBJ reference segments. Only V-J combinations with frequency above 0.0001, covering 99.2% of repertoires, were analysed. The TCS score was defined as F50 (clonal expansion) divided by E x V (chaos), with BLOSUM62-based TCRdist calculated between CDR3 peptides within each V-J. Welch's t-statistics and random forest reduced roughly 540 V-J features to 10 to 15, which were used in a naive Bayes classifier (R e1071). TCRdb applied fastp at Q25 and MiXCR to the public reads, then kept only in-frame beta chains. Every CDR3 protein is listed once, alongside the most common genes and DNA of its rows. The V and J calls, along with clone size, are taken from TCRdb and not from the paper's own processing. This sample lists hundreds of thousands of distinct CDR3 sequences; around 15% were detected once. 10% of the sample belongs to the ten largest clones.

A patient counted as having stable Graves' hyperthyroidism if no progression to ophthalmopathy occurred over 18 months of follow-up. Hyperthyroidism patients were newly diagnosed, had a disease duration of under 2 months, and were aged 18 to 65 years. Patients with uncontrolled infections, other autoimmune diseases, pregnancy or lactation were excluded. Clinical symptoms, serum thyroxine and TRAb, thyroid ultrasound, and orbital computed tomography formed the basis for the diagnoses. PBMCs were separated from under 12 ml of fresh peripheral blood using Ficoll-Paque density gradient centrifugation. Total RNA was extracted with Trizol reagent, and quality was checked on an Agilent 2100 Bioanalyzer. After removal of 7 bases from V and 9 bases from J, the junction retains 6 bases not matched to a gene. Taken from the germline V gene, the CDR1 and CDR2 loops are KGHDR and SFDVKD. The CDR3 starts with the cysteine, ends with the phenylalanine, and has 14 residues. Left in the record is the CDR3 DNA by itself, 42 bases read in frame from the first base.

General conclusions and limits of the study: Most expanded thyroid clonotypes (frequency above 0.001) were also detected in blood, a finding suggesting that blood repertoires may reflect thyroid immune responses. During validation, the model predicted progression to ophthalmopathy a median of around 7 months ahead of onset, with just under 71% sensitivity and roughly 72% specificity. Sample size was not statistically predetermined, and blinding of investigators to group allocation was not performed. In cross-validation, a model built on a 13 V-J signature told ophthalmopathy apart from stable hyperthyroidism with about 90% sensitivity and roughly 81% specificity, and in testing the same model reached 80%/75%.

The sequence links TRBV24-1 to TRBJ2-1, with 12 central nucleotides matching TRBD1. The sample comprised blood. The clonotype comes from a woman aged 18-30 years with Graves' hyperthyroidism. Here is the DNA: TGTGCCACCAGGGGGACAGGGGGCCGCGGTGAGCAGTTCTTC. This sequence encodes CATRGTGGRGEQFF.